This T cell receptor (beta chain) was captured in a study of CXCR3-negative and CXCR3-positive naive CD8 T cells. Study-wide points: When CXCR3-positive naive cells were set against CXCR3-negative naive cells, the former had more hydrophobic TRB CDR3s.

The authors made the TRB cDNA libraries by 5' RACE using UMI labels. TCRdb re-analyzed the 5' RACE reads; it lists each CDR3 protein once, without DNA. This table lists around 130,000 distinct CDR3 sequences. In germline, CDR1 is MNHEY, CDR2 SMNVEV (reference sequence). CDR3 length equals 14 residues. Of note for this clonotype: Its antigen is still unknown.

Sample: naive CXCR3+ CD8+ T cells from blood. As to subset: CD45RO-CCR7+CD27+CD95- naive CD8+ T cells expressing CXCR3 (TNR3+). The chain recombines TRBV27 with TRBJ2-3; the TCRdb D gene call, TRBD2, has no DNA to confirm it. The clonotype comes from a human donor in good health. Some clones in this sample may be carry-over from other donors' samples. The CDR3 is CASTISGIRNTQYF.